A single sample is the source of the 18 T cell receptor beta chains below, sequenced in a study of T cells after yellow fever vaccination. TCRdb processed the 5' RACE reads anew with MiXCR; each CDR3 protein has one entry. The table lists over 10,000 distinct CDR3 sequences, about 6.1% of them singletons. The material sequenced was PBMCs, either bulk or a sorted T-cell subset (CD4+, CD8+, memory, or dextramer-sorted; not recorded which), taken on the day of the yellow fever booster vaccination. All receptors derive from a man younger than 40 who received the YFV17D yellow fever vaccine.

This clonotype was counted at least ten times. V gene TRBV6-5 combines with J gene TRBJ1-1, with D unresolved. Germline values: CDR1 MNHEY, CDR2 SVGAGI. This CDR3 is 11 amino acids long. Trimming took off 4 bases at V and 9 bases at J, with 9 bases between the two ends. CDR3 nucleotides: TGTGCCAGCAGTTCCGGCATACAAGCTTTCTTT. As protein: CASSSGIQAFF.

This chain links TRBV7-2 with TRBJ1-5, with a weak D call TRBD1 (6 bases). V lost 3 bases and J lost 4, with 10 bases in between. Germline-derived CDR1 and CDR2 are SGHTA and FQGNSA. CDR3 size: 14 residues. The CDR3 nucleotides read TGTGCCAGCAGCTTCGGCCAGGGGAATCAGCCCCAGCATTTT. This sequence encodes CASSFGQGNQPQHF. The full variable domain, its missing parts supplied by reference TRBV7-2 and TRBJ1-5, is GAGVSQSPSNKVTEKGKDVELRCDPISGHTALYWYRQSLGQGLEFLIYFQGNSAPDKSGLPSDRFSAERTGGSVSTLTIQRTQQEDSAVYLCASSFGQGNQPQHFGDGTRLSIL.

Turning to this clonotype: With a much larger clone just one base away, this may be a read error. In nucleotides, the CDR3 is TGTGCCAGCTCACCACCGGGACAGGGGAAGAATGAGCAGTTCTTC. The encoded protein is CASSPPGQGKNEQFF. The chain couples TRBV18 to TRBJ2-1; TRBD1 aligns across 10 bases. CDR1 is KGHSH and CDR2 is LQKENI in the germline V gene. Trimming cost V 0 bases and J 7 bases; bases outside gene matches: 3. CDR3 length equals 15 residues. The variable domain in full, completed from reference TRBV18 and TRBJ2-1, reads NAGVMQNPRHLVRRRGQEARLRCSPMKGHSHVYWYRQLPEEGLKFMVYLQKENIIDESGMPKERFSAEFPKEGPSILRIQQVVRGDSAAYFCASSPPGQGKNEQFFGPGTRLTVL.

Ten or more counts support this clonotype. The V call is TRBV10-1, the J call TRBJ2-3, with D possibly matching TRBD2 (6 bases). Trimming shortened V by 5 bases and J by 7 bases, and 10 bases separated the two germline ends. The CDR3 is 12 amino acids. The germline V gene encodes CDR1 WNHNN and CDR2 SYGVQD (reference sequence). The CDR3 bases are TGCGCCAGCAGTCCCGGGAGAAATACGCAGTATTTT. Translating it yields CASSPGRNTQYF.

This clonotype has at least ten counts. The chain is built from TRBV5-6 and TRBJ2-1; TRBD2 matches at 11 bases. CDR1 SGHDT and CDR2 YYEEEE come from the germline V gene. Trimming at V came to 3 bases and at J to 7 bases, leaving 9 bases not matched to a gene. The length of the CDR3 is 16 residues. The CDR3 nucleotides read TGTGCCAGCAGCTCCCAGACTAGCGGGAAGAGTAATGAGCAGTTCTTC. Its translation: CASSSQTSGKSNEQFF.

The chain has TRBV2 and TRBJ2-7, with a weak D call TRBD2 (6 bases). V dropped 2 bases and J dropped 2 bases, with 16 bases sitting between them. Germline lookup yields CDR1 SNHLY and CDR2 FYNNEI. The CDR3 loop spans 16 amino acids. The CDR3 sequence is CASSERRSGLPYEQYF. The CDR3 bases are TGTGCCAGCAGTGAAAGACGCAGCGGGCTACCCTACGAGCAGTACTTC.

This clonotype was observed at least ten times. J is TRBJ2-5 and V is TRBV4-1, with unresolved D. Trimming pared 1 base from V and 2 bases from J, leaving 11 bases between. CDR1 is MGHRA and CDR2 is YSYEKL in the germline V gene. The CDR3 contains 15 residues. CDR3 sequence (DNA): TGCGCCAGCAGCCAAGGGTGGGCACCTCAAGAGACCCAGTACTTC. Its protein is CASSQGWAPQETQYF.

In this sample, this clonotype is medium-sized. The chain links TRBV12-3 or TRBV12-4 to TRBJ1-2; D not certain. Trimming stripped 6 bases from V and 5 bases from J, with 13 bases between. This CDR3 has 13 residues. This CDR3 is CASSLSEVYGYTF. CDR3 DNA: TGTGCCAGCAGCCTCTCGGAAGTTTATGGCTACACCTTC.

This clonotype was counted many times. This chain connects TRBV5-6 to TRBJ1-5; D gene ambiguous. The CDR3 length is 14 residues. The V and J ends lost 3 bases and 7 bases respectively, with 14 bases between them. Germline lookup yields CDR1 SGHDT and CDR2 YYEEEE. DNA for the CDR3: TGTGCCAGCAGCTCTACCCGGGGTGGACAGCCCCAGCATTTT. The encoded protein is CASSSTRGGQPQHF.

This clonotype is labeled as medium-sized. The chain is built from TRBV5-6 and TRBJ2-1; no reliable D call. This CDR3 spans 14 amino acids. Germline V gene lookup returns CDR1 SGHDT and CDR2 YYEEEE. The ends were cut back, 1 base at V and 5 bases at J, with 10 bases in the middle. The DNA for the CDR3 is TGTGCCAGCAGCTTGCGGCTGACAAACAATGAGCAGTTCTTC. Protein product: CASSLRLTNNEQFF.

This clonotype was counted at least ten times. The chain employs TRBV20-1 and TRBJ2-5, with D possibly being TRBD2 (6 bases). Trimming left V 0 bases short and J 4 bases short, with 15 bases between. CDR1 is DFQATT and CDR2 is SNEGSKA in the germline V gene (reference sequence). CDR3 size: 15 residues. The CDR3 spells CSARDGAGVGETQYF. CDR3 bases: TGCAGTGCTAGAGATGGAGCGGGTGTGGGAGAGACCCAGTACTTC.

This clonotype is labeled as medium-sized. This rearrangement joins TRBV4-3 to TRBJ2-3, with a tentative D call TRBD2 (5 bases). The V and J ends lost 2 bases and 4 bases respectively, with 13 bases between them. The CDR3 extends over 15 amino acids. CDR1 is LGHNA and CDR2 is YSLEER in the germline V gene. The CDR3 DNA follows: TGCGCCAGCAGCCAATACCAGAGGGCCCCAGATACGCAGTATTTT. It codes for CASSQYQRAPDTQYF.

This clonotype is medium-sized. The chain carries TRBV18 and TRBJ2-5; D not certain. This CDR3 region has 13 residues. Trimming removed 2 bases at V and 7 bases at J, with 11 bases between. Germline V gives CDR1 KGHSH, CDR2 LQKENI. The CDR3 DNA reads as TGTGCCAGCTCACCAAGCCTAGAGGTGACCCAGTACTTC. Protein sequence: CASSPSLEVTQYF.

This clonotype has at least ten counts. The J gene is TRBJ2-1, the V gene TRBV28; D call uncertain. This CDR3 comprises 12 residues. V lost 5 bases and J 10 bases, leaving 12 bases between the germline ends. In germline, CDR1 is MDHEN, CDR2 SYDVKM. CDR3 coding DNA: TGTGCCAGCAGTCCTCTGTCCGGAGAGCAGTTCTTC. This translates into CASSPLSGEQFF.

This clonotype is termed medium-sized (0.01 to 0.1%). The chain links TRBV20-1 to TRBJ2-1; 7 bases line up with TRBD1. Germline trimming cut 3 bases from V and 4 bases from J; bases unmatched to any gene: 6. CDR1 is DFQATT, CDR2 SNEGSKA, per germline (reference sequence). CDR3 size: 14 residues. Written as DNA, the CDR3 is TGCAGTGCTAGGGGACAGAGCGTTTACAATGAGCAGTTCTTC. Its translation is CSARGQSVYNEQFF.

At least ten counts were recorded for this clonotype. V and J are TRBV4-1 and TRBJ2-7; D possibly matches TRBD1 or TRBD2 (5 bases each). With 1 base removed from V and 0 bases from J, the gap between germline ends came to 16 bases. Per the germline V gene, CDR1 is MGHRA and CDR2 is YSYEKL. This CDR3 spans 17 amino acids. The CDR3 protein is CASSQAPGTASSYEQYF. CDR3 DNA: TGCGCCAGCAGCCAAGCCCCCGGGACGGCGAGCTCCTACGAGCAGTACTTC.

This clonotype appeared many times. One end of the junction is discordant with germline, which a read error may explain. The V and J genes are TRBV7-7 and TRBJ2-7; D is possibly TRBD1 (6 bases). Looked up from germline, CDR1 is SSHAT and CDR2 is FNYEAQ (reference sequence). CDR3 size: 15 residues. CDR3 sequence (DNA): TGTGCTAGCAGTCCTATGACAGGACCCTCCTACGAGCAGTACTTC. Its protein is CASSPMTGPSYEQYF.

The rearrangement links TRBV13 to TRBJ2-7, with 13 bases lining up with TRBD2. The CDR3 consists of 14 residues. In germline, CDR1 is PRHDT, CDR2 FYEKMQ (reference sequence). V lost 9 bases to trimming and J lost 5 bases; unmatched junction nucleotides: 7. As DNA, the CDR3 is TGTGCCAGGGGCCCCGGACTAGCGGGAGACGAGCAGTACTTC. Amino acids: CARGPGLAGDEQYF.